One T cell receptor beta chain is described in this entry. For every subset, genomic DNA was evenly distributed across several immunoSEQ plates. Some 28,000 T cell genomes (around 190 ng DNA) went into each sorted-subset replicate. TCRdb's table, derived via immunoSEQ multiplex PCR, lists solely in-frame clones and lacks some. The table lists 1.5 million to 1.9 million clones, approximately 98% of them singletons. These data come from a study of shared clonotypes between healthy human individuals. CDR1 and CDR2 from the germline V gene are WNHNN and SYGVQD (reference sequence). Deletions cut 4 bases from V and 4 bases from J, with 9 bases between. The length of the CDR3 is 13 residues.

Sequenced sample: naive CD4+ T cells sorted from blood. The subset here: CD45RA+ positively selected. V usage is TRBV10-1 and J usage is TRBJ2-3; weak D call: TRBD2 (5 bases). The clonotype was recovered from a man between 25 and 39 years old in good health. CDR3 sequence reads: CASSGQEADTQYF. CDR3 DNA sequence: TGCGCCAGCAGTGGGCAGGAGGCAGATACGCAGTATTTT.